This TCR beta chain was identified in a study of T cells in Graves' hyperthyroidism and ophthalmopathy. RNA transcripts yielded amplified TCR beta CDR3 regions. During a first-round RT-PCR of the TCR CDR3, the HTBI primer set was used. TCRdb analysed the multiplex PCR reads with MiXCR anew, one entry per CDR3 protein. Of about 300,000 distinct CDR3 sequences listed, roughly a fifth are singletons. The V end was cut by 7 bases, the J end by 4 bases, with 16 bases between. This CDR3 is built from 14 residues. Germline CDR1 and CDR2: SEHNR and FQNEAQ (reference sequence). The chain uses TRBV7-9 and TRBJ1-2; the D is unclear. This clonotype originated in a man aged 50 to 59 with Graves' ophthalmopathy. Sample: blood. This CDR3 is CASTRLGEGYGYTF. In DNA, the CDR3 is TGTGCCAGCACCCGCCTGGGCGAGGGCTATGGCTACACCTTC.